Sequencing of this TCR beta chain was carried out in a study of blood T cell repertoires in COVID-19. Looked up from germline, CDR1 is SGHRS and CDR2 is YFSETQ. Trimming at V came to 5 bases and at J to 8 bases, leaving 11 bases not matched to a gene. This CDR3 is built from 15 residues. Here immunoSEQ multiplex PCR was the method, and the copy in TCRdb shows in-frame clones only, minus some. Among hundreds of thousands of clones listed, approximately 92% were seen once. Source material: PBMCs or T cells enriched from blood (not recorded which). The chain carries TRBV5-1 and TRBJ2-7; 12 bases agree with TRBD1. The TCR comes from a woman aged 18 to 35 who had recovered from COVID-19. CDR3 nucleotide sequence: TGCGCCAGCAGACCGACCGGGACAGGGGGCTTTAAGCAGTACTTC. This sequence encodes CASRPTGTGGFKQYF.